This entry is about one TCR beta chain. Time point here: before trial treatment. Eligible patients had advanced solid tumors lacking tumor-infiltrating lymphocytes. The data were taken from a study of low-dose radiotherapy and immunotherapy resistance in tumors. Study details: Intravenous cyclophosphamide at 200 mg/m2 preceded radiation and immunotherapy by one day, every two weeks. Once cycle 1 day 1 began, patients took oral aspirin 300 mg daily for four cycles.

Germline V gene sequence: CDR1 MNHNY, CDR2 SVGAGI (reference sequence). The V and J ends lost 6 bases and 0 bases respectively, with 6 bases between them. This CDR3 contains 13 residues. Gene-specific TRAV and TRBV primers were used for first-strand cDNA, covering alpha and beta chains. TCRs were amplified for roughly 20 PCR cycles with a constant-region primer and V-primer adapter. Amplification of isolated mRNA was accomplished via in vitro transcription. TCRdb reprocessed the reads via MiXCR and lists one record per CDR3 protein. The sample yields 65,000 to 90,000 distinct CDR3 sequences, 18% seen once.

The chain joins TRBV6-6 to TRBJ1-3; no definite D call. The sequence came from a male donor with prostate cancer. This sample comprised PBMCs, obtained before treatment. CDR3 sequence (DNA): TGTGCCAGCAGCCTCTACTCTGGAAACACCATATATTTT. It yields the protein CASSLYSGNTIYF.